Listed below are T cell receptor beta chains from one sample, sequenced in a study of shared clonotypes between healthy human individuals. The protocol was immunoSEQ multiplex PCR, while the TCRdb copy is restricted to in-frame clones and leaves out a portion. Among 760,000 or so clones listed, 90% to 98% were seen once. The sample comprised naive CD8+ T cells sorted from blood. All receptors derive from a young man in good health. Each CDR3 is given with its conserved first and last residue. Expanded clones are given a class, and other clones once, few, many or no size at all.

TRBV9 NA CASSGGDTSDEQYF
TRBV7-9 NA CASSSRTSGSTDTQYF
TRBV11-2 NA CASSPVGPPQQYF
TRBV2 NA CASRGGDETQYF
TRBV7-2 NA CASSFGVRRTGANVLTF
TRBV20-1 NA CSERAREQFF
TRBV27 NA CASGQTGTYNEQFF
TRBV5-1 NA CASSLQPSGSYEQYF
TRBV2 NA CASIDRVLEQYF
TRBV27 NA CASSSRLDQETQYF
TRBV4-1 NA CASRYGQGKFRTEAFF
TRBV5-1 NA CASSFLTSGRADETQYF
TRBV19 NA CASSIGETYEQYF
TRBV4-1 NA CASSVQGREQYF
TRBV6-5 NA CASSYLDSREDTQYF
TRBV10-3 NA CAISSGTEIYEQYF
TRBV7-9 NA CASSGGTSGSLEQYF
TRBV7-7 once CASSLEAYNEQFF
TRBV7-2 NA CASSFGVVRDEQFF
TRBV9 once CASGPGLDYEQYF
TRBV11-2 NA CASSFVGKRGYTF
TRBV4-1 NA CASSRDRRTDTQYF
TRBV5-1 NA CASSGTTGGNEQFF
TRBV7-2 NA CASSSGRFQETQYF
TRBV7-9 NA CASTGTVQETQYF
TRBV5-1 NA CASSPGQGNTEAFF
TRBV15 NA CATSSRSHLADSYNEQFF
TRBV28 NA CASSPVEEPEAFF
TRBV10-3 NA CAISDPGQGREQFF
TRBV4-1 NA CASSQPDGYEQYF
TRBV30 NA CAWSVIRRERPRTYEQYF
TRBV10-2 NA CASSDHNEQFF
TRBV28 once CASRAGTGYYNEQFF
TRBV7-9 NA CASSPDPRHGYTF
TRBV5-4 NA CASSLGVGMEGYEQYF
TRBV27 NA CASSPRAGGLNEQFF
TRBV6-5 NA CASSLTSGRSYEQYF
TRBV4-3 NA CASSQDLGRTGIKGNQPQHF
TRBV9 NA CASSDLAGGTHTGELFF
TRBV27 NA CASSSGTSGFYEQFF
TRBV4-1 NA CASSQAGGPHNEQFF